These 27 T cell receptor beta chains were all obtained from the same sample, sequenced in a study of T cell responses to AZD1222 COVID-19 vaccine. The repertoire was sequenced with immunoSEQ multiplex PCR; TCRdb's copy has only in-frame clones and lacks some. The top ten clones hold about 9.1% of a sample with 90,000 to 120,000 clones, about nine tenths of them seen once. Sequenced material: peripheral blood, taken 28 days after the second AZD1222 dose. These TCRs come from an adult who received the AZD1222 COVID-19 vaccine.

The chain is built from TRBV30 and TRBJ2-3; 12 bases fit TRBD2. Germline trimming cut 2 bases from V and 4 bases from J; bases unmatched to any gene: 4. Germline CDR1 GTSNPN, CDR2 SVGIG (reference sequence). CDR3 length: 15 residues. For the CDR3, the DNA is TGTGCCTGGAGTAGACTAGCGGGAGCAGCAGATACGCAGTATTTT. Its protein product is CAWSRLAGAADTQYF.

This clone was detected once. The chain uses TRBV19 and TRBJ1-2; 7 nucleotides agree with TRBD1. This CDR3 region has 14 residues. V was clipped by 4 bases and J by 4 bases; unmatched bases: 6. Germline CDR1 LNHDA, CDR2 SQIVND (reference sequence). The CDR3 nucleotides read TGTGCCAGTAGTACCCGGACAGGCGTCTATGGCTACACCTTC. It is translated as CASSTRTGVYGYTF. The entire variable domain, with the rest obtained from reference TRBV19 and TRBJ1-2, is as follows: DGGITQSPKYLFRKEGQNVTLSCEQNLNHDAMYWYRQDPGQGLRLIYYSQIVNDFQKGDIAEGYSVSREKKESFPLTVTSAQKNPTAFYLCASSTRTGVYGYTFGSGTRLTVV.

CDR3 coding DNA: TGTGCCAGCAGCCCTGATCCCGGGTTGCTAGAGACCCAGTACTTC. Protein: CASSPDPGLLETQYF. The chain has TRBV9 and TRBJ2-5; no definite D call. V lost 4 bases, J lost 4 bases, and 17 bases lay in between. The CDR3 contains 15 residues. CDR1 and CDR2 (germline): SGDLS, YYNGEE.

The chain joins TRBV14 to TRBJ1-3; D perhaps matches TRBD1 (6 bases). Germline V gives CDR1 SGHDN, CDR2 FVKESK. V lost 0 bases, J lost 0 bases, and 18 bases lay in between. The CDR3 loop spans 19 amino acids. As DNA, the CDR3 is TGTGCCAGCAGCCAAGACTCTACATGGACAGTACGCTCTGGAAACACCATATATTTT. As protein: CASSQDSTWTVRSGNTIYF. Complete variable domain (other parts from reference TRBV14 and TRBJ1-3): EAGVTQFPSHSVIEKGQTVTLRCDPISGHDNLYWYRRVMGKEIKFLLHFVKESKQDESGMPNNRFLAERTGGTYSTLKVQPAELEDSGVYFCASSQDSTWTVRSGNTIYFGEGSWLTVV.

The chain recombines TRBV6-5 with TRBJ2-5; the match to TRBD1 covers 9 bases. V shed 6 bases, J shed 3 bases, and the junction held 8 bases outside the gene matches. CDR3 length equals 15 residues. From germline, CDR1 is MNHEY and CDR2 SVGAGI. The CDR3 region is CASSDPGQGKETQYF. The CDR3, as DNA: TGTGCCAGCAGCGACCCGGGACAGGGTAAAGAGACCCAGTACTTC.

This chain joins TRBV5-1 and TRBJ1-4; no definite D call. Trimming shortened V by 0 bases and J by 4 bases, and 10 bases separated the two germline ends. CDR1 is SGHRS, CDR2 YFSETQ, per germline. The CDR3 extends over 15 amino acids. The CDR3 sequence is CASSLDASNNEKLFF. The CDR3, as DNA: TGCGCCAGCAGCTTGGATGCGTCTAATAATGAAAAACTGTTTTTT.

The V and J genes are TRBV4-2 and TRBJ1-1; 7 bases map to TRBD1. The CDR3 runs to 14 residues. The ends lost 4 bases at V and 0 bases at J; junction bases unmatched: 2. Germline CDR1 and CDR2: LGHNA and YNFKEQ. The CDR3 loop reads CASSLGQLNTEAFF. Written as DNA, the CDR3 is TGTGCCAGCAGCCTGGGACAGCTGAACACTGAAGCTTTCTTT.

This clone was counted a single time. Other DNA sequences in the sample encode the same CDR3. The J gene is TRBJ2-7, the V gene TRBV7-9; 9 bases line up with TRBD1. The CDR3 is 13 amino acids. After removal of 5 bases from V and 2 bases from J, the junction contained 1 base not matched to a gene. From germline, CDR1 is SEHNR and CDR2 FQNEAQ (reference sequence). CDR3 bases: TGTGCCAGCAGCCGACAGGGGGCCTACGAGCAGTACTTC. Translated, it gives CASSRQGAYEQYF.

The chain combines TRBV19 with TRBJ2-3, with unresolved D. CDR3 length: 14 amino acids. Trimming stripped 3 bases from V and 1 base from J, with 8 bases between. Per the germline V gene, CDR1 is LNHDA and CDR2 is SQIVND (reference sequence). The CDR3 nucleotides are TGTGCCAGTAGTATTGGTCAGGGCACAGATACGCAGTATTTT. Amino acid sequence: CASSIGQGTDTQYF.

The chain couples TRBV18 to TRBJ2-2, with 9 bases lining up with TRBD1. Germline loops: CDR1 KGHSH, CDR2 LQKENI. The CDR3 has 16 amino acids. Germline trimming cut 10 bases from V and 0 bases from J; bases unmatched to any gene: 9. The CDR3 region is CATPTGGETNTGELFF. CDR3 coding DNA: TGTGCCACTCCAACAGGGGGCGAAACGAACACCGGGGAGCTGTTTTTT. Complete variable domain (other parts from reference TRBV18 and TRBJ2-2): NAGVMQNPRHLVRRRGQEARLRCSPMKGHSHVYWYRQLPEEGLKFMVYLQKENIIDESGMPKERFSAEFPKEGPSILRIQQVVRGDSAAYFCATPTGGETNTGELFFGEGSRLTVL.

The rearrangement links TRBV5-1 to TRBJ1-4; no reliable D call. This CDR3 spans 13 amino acids. Germline V CDR1 and CDR2: SGHRS, YFSETQ. V lost 0 bases and J 5 bases, leaving 5 bases between the germline ends. For the CDR3, the DNA is TGCGCCAGCAGCTTGGGGAGAAATGAAAAACTGTTTTTT. This sequence encodes CASSLGRNEKLFF. The variable domain in full, with the rest retrieved from reference TRBV5-1 and TRBJ1-4, is KAGVTQTPRYLIKTRGQQVTLSCSPISGHRSVSWYQQTPGQGLQFLFEYFSETQRNKGNFPGRFSGRQFSNSRSEMNVSTLELGDSALYLCASSLGRNEKLFFGSGTQLSVL.

The rearrangement links TRBV19 to TRBJ2-6, with no clear D. Trimming took off 1 base at V and 3 bases at J, with 7 bases between the two ends. This CDR3 has 15 amino acids. Germline-derived CDR1 and CDR2 are LNHDA and SQIVND (reference sequence). The CDR3 loop is CASSIGVDGANVLTF. The CDR3 DNA reads as TGTGCCAGTAGTATAGGGGTTGATGGGGCCAACGTCCTGACTTTC.

This rearrangement joins TRBV25-1 to TRBJ2-7; D may be TRBD2 (6 bases). The CDR3 sequence is 13 residues long. V lost 4 bases to trimming and J lost 3 bases, with 10 bases between them. Germline V gene lookup returns CDR1 MGHDK and CDR2 SYGVNS. The chain's CDR3 is CASSGYGGYEQYF. In DNA, the CDR3 is TGTGCCAGCAGTGGTTACGGGGGCTACGAGCAGTACTTC.

The chain uses TRBV28 and TRBJ2-5; tentatively, D is TRBD1 (8 bases). This CDR3 comprises 14 residues. Looked up from germline, CDR1 is MDHEN and CDR2 is SYDVKM. V was shortened by 6 bases and J by 6 bases, with 17 bases between the two germline ends. CDR3 DNA sequence: TGTGCCAGCAGCTCAGGGGGCGGGGGCAAGACCCAGTACTTC. Translating it yields CASSSGGGGKTQYF.

This clone was observed once. The J gene is TRBJ1-1, the V gene TRBV2; TRBD1 matches 7 bases. CDR3 length: 13 residues. V lost 6 bases, J lost 4 bases, and 5 bases stayed unmatched. The germline gives CDR1 SNHLY, CDR2 FYNNEI. The CDR3 nucleotides are TGTGCCAGCAGCAGGGAGGGGGCCACTGAAGCTTTCTTT. It is translated as CASSREGATEAFF.

This chain connects TRBV7-9 to TRBJ1-6; TRBD1 might be the D (5 bases). Deletions cut 1 base from V and 9 bases from J, with 13 bases between. In germline, CDR1 is SEHNR, CDR2 FQNEAQ (reference sequence). The CDR3 runs 15 residues. The CDR3 loop is CASSLGGSEGSPLHF. DNA for the CDR3: TGTGCCAGCAGCTTAGGGGGGAGTGAGGGTTCACCCCTCCACTTT.

The chain has TRBV5-4 and TRBJ1-1; D possibly corresponds to TRBD1 (5 bases). V shed 6 bases and J shed 6 bases, with 9 bases lying between them. From germline, CDR1 is SGHNT and CDR2 YYREEE (reference sequence). CDR3 length equals 11 residues. In DNA form, the CDR3 reads TGTGCCAGCACCGCAGGGCCTGAAGCTTTCTTT. Its translation is CASTAGPEAFF.

The gene calls are TRBV3-1 (or the pseudogene TRBV3-2) and TRBJ1-6; the D gene is possibly TRBD1 (6 bases). Germline V gene lookup returns CDR1 LGHDT and CDR2 YNNKEL (reference sequence). The CDR3 is made up of 16 amino acids. V was trimmed by 4 bases and J by 7 bases, leaving 17 bases between them. This CDR3 reads CASSRVTGTGNSPLHF. The CDR3 coding sequence is TGTGCCAGCAGCCGCGTAACAGGGACGGGGAATTCACCCCTCCACTTT.

The V gene is TRBV4-1, the J gene TRBJ2-2; D perhaps matches TRBD2 (6 bases). The germline V gene encodes CDR1 MGHRA and CDR2 YSYEKL. This CDR3 has 17 residues. V lost 4 bases and J 1 base, leaving 16 bases between the germline ends. The CDR3 DNA follows: TGCGCCAGCAGCCTGGGTTTGGTGGGGGGGAACACCGGGGAGCTGTTTTTT. Protein: CASSLGLVGGNTGELFF.

This chain uses TRBV5-1 with TRBJ2-5, with D hard to call. In germline, CDR1 is SGHRS, CDR2 YFSETQ. The CDR3 totals 14 residues. V lost 4 bases and J lost 4, with 14 bases in between. The CDR3 DNA follows: TGCGCCAGCAGCCACCAACTACCCGGAGAGACCCAGTACTTC. Amino acid sequence: CASSHQLPGETQYF.

This clone turned up a few times. CDR3 protein: CASSSRTSGGSTDTQYF. The CDR3 coding sequence is TGTGCCAGCAGCTCCCGGACTAGCGGGGGGAGCACAGATACGCAGTATTTT. The V call is TRBV11-3, the J call TRBJ2-3; 14 nucleotides align to TRBD2. The ends lost 4 bases at V and 0 bases at J; junction bases unmatched: 3. CDR3 length: 17 residues. Germline CDR1 SGHNT, CDR2 YENEEA.

The chain joins TRBV6-5 to TRBJ1-6; D call uncertain. V lost 4 bases, J lost 8 bases, and 6 bases lay in between. The length of the CDR3 is 12 residues. In germline, CDR1 is MNHEY, CDR2 SVGAGI. CDR3 sequence: CASSLSDSPLHF. The CDR3 nucleotides are TGTGCCAGCAGTTTGTCAGATTCACCCCTCCACTTT.

This clone was seen once. The rearrangement joins TRBV29-1 to TRBJ2-7; D is unresolved. Germline V gene sequence: CDR1 SQVTM, CDR2 ANQGSEA. V gave up 6 bases and J gave up 2 bases, with 11 bases separating them. The CDR3 runs to 12 residues. CDR3 in DNA: TGCAGCGTAGGCGATTTAGCCTACGAGCAGTACTTC. Amino acids: CSVGDLAYEQYF.

The V call is TRBV10-3, the J call TRBJ1-2, with a weak D call TRBD1 (5 bases). The CDR3 spans 13 residues. The V end lost 5 bases, the J end lost 5 bases, and 12 bases lay between the germline ends. Looked up from germline, CDR1 is ENHRY and CDR2 is SYGVKD. CDR3 loop: CAISLDSGYGYTF. CDR3 DNA: TGTGCCATCAGTTTAGACAGTGGGTATGGCTACACCTTC.

The genes are TRBV14 and TRBJ2-2; possible D gene TRBD2, 5 bases. Germline V gene data show CDR1 as SGHDN and CDR2 as FVKESK. This CDR3 has 16 amino acids. V was trimmed by 1 base and J by 5 bases, leaving 14 bases between them. The CDR3 protein is CASSQAPGKWTGELFF. The DNA of the CDR3 is TGTGCCAGCAGCCAAGCCCCCGGGAAATGGACCGGGGAGCTGTTTTTT.

The chain links TRBV7-3 to TRBJ2-1; TRBD2 agrees at 9 bases. The CDR3 spans 15 residues. Germline V gives CDR1 SGHTA, CDR2 FQGTGA. V lost 5 bases to trimming and J lost 4 bases; unmatched junction nucleotides: 6. In DNA, the CDR3 is TGTGCCAGCAGCCCGTTAGCGGGGGAGTACAATGAGCAGTTCTTC. Translating gives CASSPLAGEYNEQFF.

This clone has only one observation. This chain joins TRBV12-3 or TRBV12-4 and TRBJ1-2, with TRBD1 matching over 7 bases. V shed 7 bases and J 8 bases; nucleotides not matched to a gene: 10. The CDR3 contains 13 residues. CDR3 DNA: TGTGCCAGCACTCCGCCCGGACAGGCGGGCTACACCTTC. Translation: CASTPPGQAGYTF.